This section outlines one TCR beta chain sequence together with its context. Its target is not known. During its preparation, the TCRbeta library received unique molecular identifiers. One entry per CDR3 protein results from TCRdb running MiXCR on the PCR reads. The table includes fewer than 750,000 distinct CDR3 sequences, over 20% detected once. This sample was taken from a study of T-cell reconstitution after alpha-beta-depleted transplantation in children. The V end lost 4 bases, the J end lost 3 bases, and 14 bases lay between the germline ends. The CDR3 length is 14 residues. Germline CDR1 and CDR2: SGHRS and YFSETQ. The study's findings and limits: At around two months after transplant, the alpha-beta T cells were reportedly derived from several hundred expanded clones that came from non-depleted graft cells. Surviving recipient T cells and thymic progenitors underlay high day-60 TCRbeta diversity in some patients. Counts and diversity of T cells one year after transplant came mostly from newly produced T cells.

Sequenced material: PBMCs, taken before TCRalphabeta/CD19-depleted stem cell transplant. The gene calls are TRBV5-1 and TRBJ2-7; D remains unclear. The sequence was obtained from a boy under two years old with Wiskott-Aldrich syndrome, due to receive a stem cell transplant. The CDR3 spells CASSIDMADYEQYF. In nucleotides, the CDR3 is TGCGCCAGCAGCATAGACATGGCTGACTACGAGCAGTACTTC.